The text below deals with one TCR beta chain. The data stem from a study of CD8 T cells in Susac syndrome. Random hexamers were used to reverse transcribe about 0.45 to 1 ug of RNA. One entry per CDR3 protein results from TCRdb running MiXCR on the immunoSEQ multiplex PCR reads. The table lists roughly 120,000 distinct CDR3 sequences, 90% to 95% of them singletons, with 0.1% to 0.15% in the top ten. The CDR3 loop spans 13 amino acids. In germline, CDR1 is SGHTA, CDR2 FQGNSA. Trimming at V came to 8 bases and at J to 2 bases, leaving 3 bases not matched to a gene. Control patients had untreated stable or active relapsing-remitting multiple sclerosis by revised McDonald criteria.

This receptor was identified in a human donor with multiple sclerosis. The sequenced sample consisted of CD4+ T cells from PBMCs. The rearrangement links TRBV7-2 to TRBJ2-5; 9 positions agree with TRBD2. The CDR3 sequence is CASLAGPQETQYF. The CDR3 coding sequence is TGTGCCAGCCTAGCGGGGCCGCAAGAGACCCAGTACTTC.